This record concerns one T cell receptor beta chain sequence. Antigen specificity is unknown. The method was immunoSEQ multiplex PCR; TCRdb's version includes in-frame clones alone and lacks a portion of them. The sample has about 26,000 clones, around nine tenths seen once; the top ten hold roughly 13%. This sample was taken from a study of T cells in localized non-small cell lung cancer. Study outcomes and limitations: Paired adjacent lung recovered a median roughly 54 of the top 100 tumor clones.

The CDR3 sequence is 15 residues long. Trimming pared 4 bases from V and 0 bases from J, leaving 9 bases between. Germline V lookup: CDR1 KGHSH, CDR2 LQKENI. The clonotype originates from a female donor older than 55 with stage II squamous cell lung carcinoma. The sequencing here drew on peripheral blood, taken before any cancer treatment. The genes are TRBV18 and TRBJ2-2; TRBD1 might be the D (6 bases). The CDR3 region has the DNA TGTGCCAGCTCACGGACAGAAACGAACACCGGGGAGCTGTTTTTT. This gives the protein CASSRTETNTGELFF.